What follows are 25 T cell receptor beta chains derived from one specimen sequenced in a study of blood T cells in healthy people across ages. Through a sample-barcoded 5' primer and a J-beta primer mix, a second PCR was run for roughly 6 to 12 cycles. TCRdb called the 5' RACE reads again in MiXCR, with one record for every CDR3 protein. The repertoire holds 800,000 or so distinct CDR3 sequences, 20% to 25% seen once, with more than 3% in the top ten. This sample also belongs to another study, concerning T cells of mothers and their children.

Sample: blood. The receptors originated from a boy under 18 in good health.

The rearrangement links TRBV6-6 to TRBJ1-1; no reliable D call. Trimming took 0 bases from V and 5 from J, leaving 7 bases between them. From germline, CDR1 is MNHNY and CDR2 SVGAGI (reference sequence). CDR3 length: 13 residues. The CDR3 protein is CASSYSEGTEAFF. CDR3 DNA sequence: TGTGCCAGCAGTTACTCGGAGGGAACTGAAGCTTTCTTT.

In its sample, this clonotype was seen a few times. The CDR3 sequence is CSVEDPAFPGHIDTQYF. The CDR3 DNA is TGCAGCGTTGAAGATCCCGCCTTCCCAGGGCACATAGATACGCAGTATTTT. The chain recombines TRBV29-1 with TRBJ2-3, with D maybe TRBD1 (5 bases). V was cut by 0 bases and J by 5 bases, with 21 bases left in between. This CDR3 contains 17 residues. Germline-derived CDR1 and CDR2 are SQVTM and ANQGSEA.

This chain joins TRBV3-1 and TRBJ2-5; either TRBD1 or TRBD2 may supply D (5 bases each). The CDR3 runs 15 residues. The V end was cut by 4 bases, the J end by 4 bases, with 16 bases between. The V gene's germline CDR1 is LGHDT and CDR2 YNNKEL (reference sequence). CDR3 loop: CASSPPGSASETQYF. CDR3 in DNA: TGTGCCAGCAGCCCTCCAGGGAGCGCTTCAGAGACCCAGTACTTC.

The chain couples TRBV20-1 to TRBJ1-4, with a weak D call TRBD1 (6 bases). V was trimmed by 3 bases and J by 13 bases, leaving 18 bases between them. Germline V gene lookup returns CDR1 DFQATT and CDR2 SNEGSKA (reference sequence). The CDR3 runs to 13 residues. This chain's CDR3 is CSARKHREGRLFF. As DNA, the CDR3 is TGCAGTGCTAGGAAACACAGGGAAGGGAGACTGTTTTTT.

V is TRBV20-1 and J is TRBJ2-7, with D tentatively TRBD1 (6 bases). The V gene's germline CDR1 is DFQATT and CDR2 SNEGSKA (reference sequence). The CDR3 covers 13 residues. V was cut by 5 bases and J by 5 bases, with 16 bases left in between. CDR3 in amino acids: CSAFDRRSHEQYF. In nucleotides, the CDR3 is TGCAGTGCTTTCGACAGGAGGTCCCACGAGCAGTACTTC.

This clonotype was seen more than once but under ten times. An end of the junction differs from the germline gene, which may be a read error. V and J are TRBV5-1 and TRBJ1-4, with 9 positions matching TRBD1. CDR1 SGHRS and CDR2 YFSETQ come from the germline V gene. The CDR3 is made up of 14 amino acids. The CDR3 nucleotides read TGCGCCAGCAGCCAACAGGGGGCTAAGGAAAAACTGTTTTTT. It specifies CASSQQGAKEKLFF. Looking up the rest from reference TRBV5-1 and TRBJ1-4 gives the full variable domain: KAGVTQTPRYLIKTRGQQVTLSCSPISGHRSVSWYQQTPGQGLQFLFEYFSETQRNKGNFPGRFSGRQFSNSRSEMNVSTLELGDSALYLCASSQQGAKEKLFFGSGTQLSVL.

The chain uses TRBV7-2 and TRBJ2-5; 10 bases are a match to TRBD2. The end of the DNA fits TRBJ2-1 better, so the J call may be wrong. This CDR3 has 15 amino acids. The germline V gene encodes CDR1 SGHTA and CDR2 FQGNSA. CDR3: CASSSPGLAFNEQFF. CDR3 in DNA: TGTGCCAGCAGCTCGCCGGGACTAGCGTTCAATGAGCAGTTCTTC.

This clonotype was recorded a few times. The CDR3 DNA reads as TGTGCCAGCAGCGTCTCAAGCGCGGGTACTGAAGCTTTCTTT. Translating gives CASSVSSAGTEAFF. The chain links TRBV3-1 to TRBJ1-1; D call uncertain. The CDR3 spans 14 residues. V gave up 5 bases and J gave up 5 bases, with 15 bases separating them. Germline lookup yields CDR1 LGHDT and CDR2 YNNKEL (reference sequence).

This chain uses TRBV12-3 or TRBV12-4 with TRBJ2-5, with 8 bases aligning to TRBD2. Trimming removed 6 bases from V and 3 bases from J; junction bases left unmatched: 9. The CDR3 runs 15 residues. The CDR3 DNA reads TGTGCCAGCAGGTTGACTAGCGAAACTAAAGAGACCCAGTACTTC. Translating gives CASRLTSETKETQYF.

Here the CDR3 DNA reads TGTGCCAGCAGCCGACAGGGGGTTGATTCACCCCTCCACTTT. Its translation: CASSRQGVDSPLHF. J is TRBJ1-6 and V is TRBV27, with 9 nucleotides matching TRBD1. The CDR3 spans 14 residues. The germline gives CDR1 MNHEY, CDR2 SMNVEV (reference sequence). The V gene end was trimmed by 6 bases and the J gene end by 8 bases; junction bases not matched to a gene: 5.

The J gene is TRBJ2-5, the V gene TRBV20-1; TRBD2 is a possible D gene (5 bases). The CDR3 contains 15 residues. The V gene's germline CDR1 is DFQATT and CDR2 SNEGSKA (reference sequence). With 0 bases removed from V and 5 bases from J, the gap between germline ends came to 16 bases. CDR3 loop: CSARDTGSPRETQYF. The CDR3 DNA is TGCAGTGCTAGAGACACGGGGAGCCCCAGGGAGACCCAGTACTTC.

The V call is TRBV19, the J call TRBJ1-1, with D unresolved. CDR3 length: 16 residues. V lost 0 bases, J lost 0 bases, and 11 bases lay in between. The germline V gene has CDR1 LNHDA and CDR2 SQIVND (reference sequence). The CDR3 region is CASSIDSGMLNTEAFF. CDR3 in DNA: TGTGCCAGTAGTATAGATTCGGGGATGCTGAACACTGAAGCTTTCTTT.

This chain joins TRBV27 and TRBJ2-1; D not resolved. V lost 1 base and J lost 9, with 7 bases in between. CDR3 length equals 12 residues. Per germline, CDR1 MNHEY and CDR2 SMNVEV (reference sequence). CDR3 DNA: TGTGCCAGCAGTTTATTACTGGGTGAGCAGTTCTTC. This codes for CASSLLLGEQFF.

This clonotype was detected a few times. This chain joins TRBV5-8 and TRBJ1-5; D is undetermined. CDR1 and CDR2 (germline): SGHTS, YDEGEE. The CDR3 extends over 14 amino acids. The ends were cut back, 5 bases at V and 2 bases at J, with 11 bases in the middle. The CDR3: CASRRRNGNQPQHF. The CDR3, as DNA: TGTGCCAGCAGGCGAAGGAACGGCAATCAGCCCCAGCATTTT. Filled out from reference TRBV5-8 and TRBJ1-5, the complete variable domain reads EAGVTQSPTHLIKTRGQQATLRCSPISGHTSVYWYQQALGLGLQFLLWYDEGEERNRGNFPPRFSGRQFPNYSSELNVNALELEDSALYLCASRRRNGNQPQHFGDGTRLSIL.

The rearrangement uses TRBV7-9 and TRBJ2-1, with D maybe TRBD2 (6 bases). The end of the DNA aligns better with TRBJ2-7, so the J call may be wrong. CDR3 length equals 14 residues. Germline values: CDR1 SEHNR, CDR2 FQNEAQ (reference sequence). The CDR3 loop is CASSISGADYEQYF. The CDR3 nucleotides are TGTGCCAGCAGCATTAGCGGAGCCGACTACGAGCAGTACTTC.

This chain joins TRBV20-1 and TRBJ2-3, with a weak D call TRBD2 (6 bases). V was trimmed by 0 bases and J by 0 bases, leaving 10 bases between them. There are 15 residues in the CDR3. Germline lookup yields CDR1 DFQATT and CDR2 SNEGSKA (reference sequence). DNA of the CDR3: TGCAGTGCTAGAGATTGGGGACTGAGCACAGATACGCAGTATTTT. Protein sequence: CSARDWGLSTDTQYF.

The V gene is TRBV12-3 or TRBV12-4, the J gene TRBJ2-5; perhaps TRBD2 as D (5 bases). V shed 6 bases and J shed 3 bases, with 17 bases lying between them. CDR3 length: 15 amino acids. DNA for the CDR3: TGTGCCAGCAGGGCCTGGGGAGACACAGAAGAGACCCAGTACTTC. Protein product: CASRAWGDTEETQYF.

The sample holds a few counts of this clonotype. The chain uses TRBV6-5 and TRBJ2-5, with D tentatively TRBD2 (5 bases). V lost 6 bases to trimming and J lost 1 base, with 15 bases between them. Germline V CDR1 and CDR2: MNHEY, SVGAGI. This CDR3 has 15 amino acids. The CDR3 loop reads CASRSTKAGQETQYF. CDR3 DNA: TGTGCCAGCAGGTCCACAAAGGCGGGCCAAGAGACCCAGTACTTC.

The rearrangement joins TRBV9 to TRBJ2-5; maybe TRBD1 (6 bases). V was shortened by 4 bases and J by 13 bases, with 14 bases between the two germline ends. Germline V gene data show CDR1 as SGDLS and CDR2 as YYNGEE. This CDR3 spans 11 amino acids. CDR3 in DNA: TGTGCCAGCAGCTCACTGGGGGCTTGGTACTTC. Its translation: CASSSLGAWYF. Together with reference TRBV9 and TRBJ2-5, the CDR3 gives the full variable domain: DSGVTQTPKHLITATGQRVTLRCSPRSGDLSVYWYQQSLDQGLQFLIQYYNGEERAKGNILERFSAQQFPDLHSELNLSSLELGDSALYFCASSSLGAWYFGPGTRLLVL.

CDR3: CASRGTGGNTEAFF. The CDR3 DNA is TGCGCCAGCAGGGGGACAGGGGGCAACACTGAAGCTTTCTTT. The rearrangement uses TRBV10-2 and TRBJ1-1; 12 nucleotides agree with TRBD1. This CDR3 contains 14 residues. Per germline, CDR1 WSHSY and CDR2 SAAADI. After removal of 6 bases from V and 2 bases from J, the junction contained 1 base not matched to a gene.

This clonotype was counted only a few times. CDR3 coding DNA: TGTGCCAGCAGCTTAACCCCCCCGACCCAGTACTTC. Translated, it gives CASSLTPPTQYF. The rearrangement joins TRBV7-2 to TRBJ2-5; D remains unclear. CDR1 and CDR2 from the germline V gene are SGHTA and FQGNSA. The CDR3 runs to 12 residues. V lost 2 bases to trimming and J lost 7 bases, with 8 bases between them.

The rearrangement links TRBV28 to TRBJ2-5; D may be TRBD1 (6 bases). There are 16 residues in the CDR3. Trimming removed 4 bases from V and 11 bases from J, with 26 bases in between. Germline values: CDR1 MDHEN, CDR2 SYDVKM. The CDR3 here is CASSSEPPGTLYGQYF. CDR3 coding DNA: TGTGCCAGCAGTTCCGAACCCCCCGGGACACTTTACGGGCAGTACTTC.

The rearrangement uses TRBV5-1 and TRBJ2-1; D gene ambiguous. V was clipped by 0 bases and J by 5 bases, with 12 bases between them. The germline gives CDR1 SGHRS, CDR2 YFSETQ. There are 15 residues in the CDR3. The CDR3 loop is CASSLEGHVNNEQFF. CDR3 sequence (DNA): TGCGCCAGCAGCTTGGAGGGTCACGTAAACAATGAGCAGTTCTTC.

The chain recombines TRBV29-1 with TRBJ2-3; no firm D call. Germline CDR1 is SQVTM and CDR2 is ANQGSEA. With 4 bases removed from V and 7 bases from J, the gap between germline ends came to 12 bases. The length of the CDR3 is 12 residues. The CDR3: CSVVPTQYTQYF. The CDR3 region has the DNA TGCAGCGTTGTTCCAACACAGTATACGCAGTATTTT.

This clonotype was recorded a few times. V usage is TRBV6-2 or TRBV6-3 and J usage is TRBJ2-6; D uncertain. V lost 5 bases and J 2 bases, leaving 16 bases between the germline ends. Germline CDR1 reads MNHEY; CDR2 reads SVGEGT. This CDR3 region has 17 residues. CDR3 in DNA: TGTGCCAGCAGTGTGGCCACCCTAACCCCTGGGGCCAACGTCCTGACTTTC. Its translation is CASSVATLTPGANVLTF.